This T cell receptor beta chain was recorded in a study of T cell repertoires in cytomegalovirus infection (dated by TCRdb to between 2018 and 2021). Study-wide context: Donor HLA type was relevant to the analysis, as public TCR beta signatures indicated carriage of CMV infection together with the matching HLA type.

This clonotype was counted only a few times. Its antigen is unknown. No much larger clone exists at a distance of one base, and base qualities are not known. Sequencer: Illumina HiSeq 1500. TCRdb took the public reads, trimmed them with fastp at Q25, ran MiXCR for clone calling and kept in-frame beta chains. Rows matching on CDR3 protein sequence are summarized as one entry with the most common DNA and genes. The sample records about 180,000 distinct CDR3 sequences, around 14% of which are singletons. The ten largest clones take up about a quarter of the sample. The germline V gene encodes CDR1 SQVTM and CDR2 ANQGSEA. The cysteine opens and the phenylalanine closes a CDR3 of 14 amino acids. Only the CDR3 portion is preserved as DNA: 42 bases, with reading frame beginning at the first base. Deletion took 4 bases off V and 4 bases off J, with a span of 15 bases between the germline ends. Paper-wide results and their limitations: The ex vivo response was dominated by HLA-C-restricted CMV-specific TCR beta clonotypes, and the single most frequent clonotype in two of eight donors was supplied by these HLA-C-restricted clonotypes. Cumulative frequency of public TCR beta family members discriminated carriers of CMV infection plus the relevant HLA type in this cohort and an independent roughly 330-donor cohort.

This TCR was recovered from a human donor in good health (CMV status not recorded). Some clones in this sample may be carry-over from other donors' samples. Sequencing was done on a sample of PBMCs. The chain is encoded by TRBV29-1 joined to TRBJ2-3; TRBD1 is perhaps the D gene, given 6 matching bases. The CDR3 protein is CSVGAGATPDTQYF. The DNA sequence is given as TGCAGCGTTGGGGCAGGGGCGACCCCAGATACGCAGTATTTT.